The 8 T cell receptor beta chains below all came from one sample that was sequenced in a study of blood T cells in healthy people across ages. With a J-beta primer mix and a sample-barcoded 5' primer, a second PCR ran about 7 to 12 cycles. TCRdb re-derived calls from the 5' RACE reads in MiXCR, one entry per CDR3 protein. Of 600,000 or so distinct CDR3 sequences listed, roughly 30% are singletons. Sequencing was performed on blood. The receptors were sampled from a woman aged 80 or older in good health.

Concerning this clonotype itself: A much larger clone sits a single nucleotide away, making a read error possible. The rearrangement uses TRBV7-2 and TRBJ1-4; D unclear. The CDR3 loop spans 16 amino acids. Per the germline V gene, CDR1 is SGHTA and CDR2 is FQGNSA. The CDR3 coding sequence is TGTGCCGGCAGCTTAGGGTCGATTGCAACTAATGAAAAACTGTTTTTT. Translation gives CAGSLGSIATNEKLFF.

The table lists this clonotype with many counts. This CDR3 is CASSHGLAAQETQYF. The CDR3 nucleotides are TGTGCCAGCAGCCACGGACTAGCGGCACAAGAGACCCAGTACTTC. The J gene is TRBJ2-5, the V gene TRBV9; 10 nucleotides match TRBD2. The germline V gene encodes CDR1 SGDLS and CDR2 YYNGEE. The V gene end was trimmed by 4 bases and the J gene end by 2 bases; junction bases not matched to a gene: 5. This CDR3 contains 15 residues.

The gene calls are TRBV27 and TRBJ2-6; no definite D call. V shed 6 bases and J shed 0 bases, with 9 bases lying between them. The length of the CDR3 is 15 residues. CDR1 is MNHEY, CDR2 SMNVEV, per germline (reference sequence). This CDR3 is CASRFMSSGANVLTF. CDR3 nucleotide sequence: TGTGCCAGCAGGTTCATGAGCTCTGGGGCCAACGTCCTGACTTTC.

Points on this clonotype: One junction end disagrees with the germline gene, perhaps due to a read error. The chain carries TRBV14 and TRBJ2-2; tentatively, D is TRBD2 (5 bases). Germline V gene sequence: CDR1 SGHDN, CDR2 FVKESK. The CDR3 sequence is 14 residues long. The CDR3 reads CSSSGRTNTGELFF. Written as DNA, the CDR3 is TGTTCCAGCAGCGGACGCACAAACACCGGGGAGCTGTTTTTT.

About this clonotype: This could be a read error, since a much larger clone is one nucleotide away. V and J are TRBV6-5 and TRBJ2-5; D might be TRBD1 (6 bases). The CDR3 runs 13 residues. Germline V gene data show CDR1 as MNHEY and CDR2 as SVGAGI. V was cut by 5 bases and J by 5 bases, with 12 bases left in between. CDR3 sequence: CASSGGPGETQYF. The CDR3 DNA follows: TGTGCCAGCAGTGGGGGCCCGGGGGAGACCCAGTACTTC.

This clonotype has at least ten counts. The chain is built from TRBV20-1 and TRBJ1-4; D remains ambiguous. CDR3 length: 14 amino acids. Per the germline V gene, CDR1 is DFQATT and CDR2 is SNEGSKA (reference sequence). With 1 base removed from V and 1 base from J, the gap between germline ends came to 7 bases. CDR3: CSARVGGTNEKLFF. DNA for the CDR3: TGCAGTGCTAGAGTAGGAGGAACTAATGAAAAACTGTTTTTT.

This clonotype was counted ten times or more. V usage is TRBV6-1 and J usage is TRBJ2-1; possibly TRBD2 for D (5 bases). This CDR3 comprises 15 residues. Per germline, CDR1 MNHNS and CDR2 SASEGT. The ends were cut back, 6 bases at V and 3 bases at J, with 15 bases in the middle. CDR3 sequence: CASRLDGDHYNEQFF. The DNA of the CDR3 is TGTGCCAGCAGATTGGACGGGGATCACTACAATGAGCAGTTCTTC.

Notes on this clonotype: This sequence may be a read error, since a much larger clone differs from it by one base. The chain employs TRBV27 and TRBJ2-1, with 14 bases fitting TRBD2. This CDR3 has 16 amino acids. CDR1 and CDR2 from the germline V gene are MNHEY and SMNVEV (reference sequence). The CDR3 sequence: CAGSYRLAGGSNEQFF. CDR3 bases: TGTGCCGGCAGTTATAGACTAGCGGGGGGGTCCAATGAGCAGTTCTTC.